The source of this T cell receptor (beta chain) is a study of T-cell reconstitution after alpha-beta-depleted transplantation in children. The CDR3 is made up of 19 amino acids. From germline, CDR1 is LGHNA and CDR2 YSLEER. Trimming cost V 1 base and J 3 bases; bases outside gene matches: 13. Library preparation (for TCRbeta) was performed with unique molecular identifiers. TCRdb re-derived calls from the PCR reads in MiXCR, one entry per CDR3 protein. The data show approximately 220,000 distinct CDR3 sequences, about 15% seen once. Sequencing used PBMCs, mostly from graft donor cells, obtained 360 days after TCRalphabeta/CD19-depleted stem cell transplant. The TCR originated in a male patient aged 2 to 10 who had a stem cell transplant for acute lymphoblastic leukemia, so the T cells may come from the graft donor. This chain links TRBV4-3 with TRBJ2-1; 9 positions agree with TRBD2. CDR3 sequence: CASSQGGSSGAPFYNEQFF. DNA of the CDR3: TGCGCCAGCAGCCAAGGAGGGTCTAGCGGGGCTCCGTTCTACAATGAGCAGTTCTTC.